This TCR beta chain was sequenced during a study of long-term antiretroviral therapy in people with HIV. Broader study findings: Once patients were on ART, diversity went higher but still fell short of transplant donor controls. Clones that had undergone expansion before ART dominated the repertoire at all time points. Controls exceeded HIV repertoires in CDR3 length range.

Details on this clone: The antigen is not known.

Per germline, CDR1 SGHTA and CDR2 FQGTGA. The ends were cut back, 1 base at V and 1 base at J, with 5 bases in the middle. The CDR3 spans 14 residues. The assay used was immunoSEQ (version v3.0), run at survey level. Assay used: immunoSEQ multiplex PCR; TCRdb lists only in-frame clones, some missing. The profile shows around 38,000 clones, approximately 94% of them singletons. Sequenced here: unsorted PBMCs, sampled 9 to 9.5 years after starting antiretroviral therapy. The chain carries TRBV7-3 and TRBJ1-5, with D uncertain. This clonotype was sampled from a man between 25 and 39 years old with HIV. The chain's CDR3 is CASSLRYSNQPQHF. CDR3 coding DNA: TGTGCCAGCAGCTTAAGGTACAGCAATCAGCCCCAGCATTTT.